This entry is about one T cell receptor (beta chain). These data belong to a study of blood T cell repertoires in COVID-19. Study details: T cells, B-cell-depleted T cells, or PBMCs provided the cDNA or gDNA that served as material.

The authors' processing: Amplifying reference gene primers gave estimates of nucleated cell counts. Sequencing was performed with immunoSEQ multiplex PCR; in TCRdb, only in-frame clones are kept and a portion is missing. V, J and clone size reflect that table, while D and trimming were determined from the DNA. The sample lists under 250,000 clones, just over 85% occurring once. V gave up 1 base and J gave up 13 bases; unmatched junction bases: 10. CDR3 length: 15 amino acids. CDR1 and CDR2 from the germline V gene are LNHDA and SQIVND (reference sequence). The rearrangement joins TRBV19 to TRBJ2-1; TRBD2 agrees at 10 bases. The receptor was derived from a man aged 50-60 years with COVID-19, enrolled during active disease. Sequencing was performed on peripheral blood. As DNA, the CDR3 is TGTGCCAGTAGTATAGGTGGGCTAGCGGGAGTCCGACAGTTCTTC. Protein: CASSIGGLAGVRQFF.